This T cell receptor beta chain was recovered during a study of cytomegalovirus exposure and HLA in healthy donors. Study results and caveats: Rare TCR sequences dominated, though some public TCRs recurred in many donors. As a later analysis revealed, the rate of TCR association differed by HLA locus, with DRB1 most and HLA-C fewest.

To note about this clone: Its target is not known.

PCR involved 60 Vbeta and 13 Jbeta primers. Profiling relied on immunoSEQ multiplex PCR, and the TCRdb table lists in-frame clones only, not all of them. The sample holds tens of thousands of clones, approximately 81% seen once. Sequences were obtained from PBMCs. The sequence derives from a man between 50 and 59 years old in good health and CMV-seronegative.

The CDR3 protein is CASSTRQRYGYTF. The CDR3 coding sequence is TGTGCCAGCAGCACCAGACAGCGCTATGGCTACACCTTC. The J gene is TRBJ1-2, the V gene TRBV21-1; TRBD1, the table's D call, lacks a check against the DNA. TRBV21-1 is a listed pseudogene. The CDR3 has 13 amino acids.